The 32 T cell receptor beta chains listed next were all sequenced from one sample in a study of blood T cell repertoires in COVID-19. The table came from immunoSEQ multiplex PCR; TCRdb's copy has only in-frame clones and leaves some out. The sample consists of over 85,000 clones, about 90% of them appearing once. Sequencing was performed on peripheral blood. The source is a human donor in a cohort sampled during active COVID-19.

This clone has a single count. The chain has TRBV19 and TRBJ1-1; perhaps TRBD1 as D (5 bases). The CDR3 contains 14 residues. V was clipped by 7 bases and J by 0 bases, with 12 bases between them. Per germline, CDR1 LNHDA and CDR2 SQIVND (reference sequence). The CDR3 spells CASMDTGMNTEAFF. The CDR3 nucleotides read TGTGCCAGTATGGACACCGGAATGAACACTGAAGCTTTCTTT.

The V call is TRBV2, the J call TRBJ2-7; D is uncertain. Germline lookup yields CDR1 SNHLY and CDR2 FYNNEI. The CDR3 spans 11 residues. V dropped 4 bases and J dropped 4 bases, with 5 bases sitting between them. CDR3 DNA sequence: TGTGCCAGCAGTGGACTTTACGAGCAGTACTTC. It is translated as CASSGLYEQYF.

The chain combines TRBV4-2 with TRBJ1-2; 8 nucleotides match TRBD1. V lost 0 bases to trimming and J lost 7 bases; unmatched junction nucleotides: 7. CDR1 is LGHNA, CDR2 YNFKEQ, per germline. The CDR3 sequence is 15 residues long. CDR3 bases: TGTGCCAGCAGCCAAGACCAGACAGGGGTCTCTGGCTACACCTTC. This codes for CASSQDQTGVSGYTF.

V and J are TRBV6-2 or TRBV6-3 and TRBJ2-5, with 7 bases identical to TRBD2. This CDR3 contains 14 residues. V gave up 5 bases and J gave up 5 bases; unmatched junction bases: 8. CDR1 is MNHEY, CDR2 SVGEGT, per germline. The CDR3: CASSPPRGEETQYF. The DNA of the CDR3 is TGTGCCAGCAGTCCCCCCCGGGGGGAGGAGACCCAGTACTTC.

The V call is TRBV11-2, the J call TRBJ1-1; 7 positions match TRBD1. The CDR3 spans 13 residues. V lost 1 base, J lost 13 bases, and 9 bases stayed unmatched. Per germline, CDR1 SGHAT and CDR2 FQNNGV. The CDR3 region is CASSLGTGLNDFF. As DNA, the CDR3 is TGTGCCAGCAGCTTAGGGACAGGTTTAAATGATTTCTTT.

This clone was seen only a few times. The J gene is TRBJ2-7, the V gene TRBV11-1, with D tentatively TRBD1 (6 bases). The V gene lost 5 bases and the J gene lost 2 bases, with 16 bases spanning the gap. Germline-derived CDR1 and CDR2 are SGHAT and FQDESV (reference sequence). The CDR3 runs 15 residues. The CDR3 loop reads CASSPFRTAAYEQYF. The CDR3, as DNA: TGTGCCAGCAGCCCATTCCGGACAGCAGCCTACGAGCAGTACTTC.

The CDR3 loop is CASSYAPDRADTEAFF. CDR3 DNA sequence: TGTGCCAGCAGTTACGCTCCGGACAGGGCGGACACTGAAGCTTTCTTT. This chain links TRBV6-5 with TRBJ1-1, with 8 bases that match TRBD1. This CDR3 has 16 amino acids. Germline CDR1 reads MNHEY; CDR2 reads SVGAGI. J was trimmed by 3 bases and V by 2 bases; bases with no gene match: 8.

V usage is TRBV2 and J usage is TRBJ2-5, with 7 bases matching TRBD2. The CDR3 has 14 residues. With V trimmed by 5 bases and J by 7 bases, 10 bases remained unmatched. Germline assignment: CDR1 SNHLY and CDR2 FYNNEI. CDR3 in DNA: TGTGCCAGCAGTCTAGCGGAGGCCATTGGGACCCAGTACTTC. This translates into CASSLAEAIGTQYF. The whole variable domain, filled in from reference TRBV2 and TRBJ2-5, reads EPEVTQTPSHQVTQMGQEVILRCVPISNHLYFYWYRQILGQKVEFLVSFYNNEISEKSEIFDDQFSVERPDGSNFTLKIRSTKLEDSAMYFCASSLAEAIGTQYFGPGTRLLVL.

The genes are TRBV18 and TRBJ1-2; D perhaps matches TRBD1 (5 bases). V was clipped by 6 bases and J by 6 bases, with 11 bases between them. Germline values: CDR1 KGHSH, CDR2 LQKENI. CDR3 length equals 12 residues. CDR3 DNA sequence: TGTGCCAGCTCGGTAAAAGGGGATGGCTACACCTTC. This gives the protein CASSVKGDGYTF. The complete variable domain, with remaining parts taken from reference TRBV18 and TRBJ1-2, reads NAGVMQNPRHLVRRRGQEARLRCSPMKGHSHVYWYRQLPEEGLKFMVYLQKENIIDESGMPKERFSAEFPKEGPSILRIQQVVRGDSAAYFCASSVKGDGYTFGSGTRLTVV.

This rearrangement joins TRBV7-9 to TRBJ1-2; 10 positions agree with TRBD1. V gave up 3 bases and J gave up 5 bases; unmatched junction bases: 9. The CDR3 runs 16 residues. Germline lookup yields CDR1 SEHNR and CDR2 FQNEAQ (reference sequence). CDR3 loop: CASSLGTGENFYGYTF. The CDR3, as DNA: TGTGCCAGCAGCTTGGGGACAGGGGAGAATTTTTATGGCTACACCTTC. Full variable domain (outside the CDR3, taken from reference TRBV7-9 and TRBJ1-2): DTGVSQNPRHKITKRGQNVTFRCDPISEHNRLYWYRQTLGQGPEFLTYFQNEAQLEKSRLLSDRFSAERPKGSFSTLEIQRTEQGDSAMYLCASSLGTGENFYGYTFGSGTRLTVV.

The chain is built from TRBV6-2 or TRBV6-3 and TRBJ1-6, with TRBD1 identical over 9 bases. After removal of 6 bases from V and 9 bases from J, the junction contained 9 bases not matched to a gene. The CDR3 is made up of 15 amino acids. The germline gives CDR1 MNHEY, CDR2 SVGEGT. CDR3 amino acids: CASSNTGGRSSPLHF. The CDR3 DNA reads TGTGCCAGCAGCAACACAGGGGGCCGTAGTTCACCCCTCCACTTT.

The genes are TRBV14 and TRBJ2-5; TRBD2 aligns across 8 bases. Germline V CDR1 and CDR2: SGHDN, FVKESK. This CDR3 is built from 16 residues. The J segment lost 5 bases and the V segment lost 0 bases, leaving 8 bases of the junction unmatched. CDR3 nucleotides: TGTGCCAGCAGCCAAGATAAGGGTAGCGGGACGGAGACCCAGTACTTC. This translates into CASSQDKGSGTETQYF.

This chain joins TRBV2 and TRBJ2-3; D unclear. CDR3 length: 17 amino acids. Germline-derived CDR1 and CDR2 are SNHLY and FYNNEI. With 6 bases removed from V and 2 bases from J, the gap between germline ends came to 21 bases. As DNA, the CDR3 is TGTGCCAGCAGCGAGAGAGTCACTATAAAGCACACAGATACGCAGTATTTT. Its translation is CASSERVTIKHTDTQYF.

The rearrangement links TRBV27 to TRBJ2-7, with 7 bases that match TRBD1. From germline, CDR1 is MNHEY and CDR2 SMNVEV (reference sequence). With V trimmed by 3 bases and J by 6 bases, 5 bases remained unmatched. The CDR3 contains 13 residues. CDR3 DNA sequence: TGTGCCAGCAGTTTGGGGTCAGGGGGCGAGCAGTACTTC. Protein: CASSLGSGGEQYF.

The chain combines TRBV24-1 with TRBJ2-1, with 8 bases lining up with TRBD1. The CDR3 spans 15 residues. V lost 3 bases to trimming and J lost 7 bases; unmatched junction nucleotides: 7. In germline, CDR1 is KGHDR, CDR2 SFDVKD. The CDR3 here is CATSDPRGPLNEQFF. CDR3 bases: TGTGCCACCAGTGATCCCAGGGGGCCTCTGAATGAGCAGTTCTTC.

The CDR3 DNA sequence: TGTGCCAGCAGCTTAGCGGATGAGGGGAACACTGAAGCTTTCTTT. It yields the protein CASSLADEGNTEAFF. The chain employs TRBV7-9 and TRBJ1-1, with D hard to call. This CDR3 comprises 15 residues. Germline CDR1 and CDR2: SEHNR and FQNEAQ (reference sequence). The V gene lost 0 bases and the J gene lost 1 base, with 9 bases spanning the gap.

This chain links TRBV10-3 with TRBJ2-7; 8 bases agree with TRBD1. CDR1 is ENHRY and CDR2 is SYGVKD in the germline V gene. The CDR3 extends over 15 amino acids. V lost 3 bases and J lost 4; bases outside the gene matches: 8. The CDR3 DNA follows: TGTGCCATCAGTGACCCACAGGGGGGAATATACGAGCAGTACTTC. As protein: CAISDPQGGIYEQYF.

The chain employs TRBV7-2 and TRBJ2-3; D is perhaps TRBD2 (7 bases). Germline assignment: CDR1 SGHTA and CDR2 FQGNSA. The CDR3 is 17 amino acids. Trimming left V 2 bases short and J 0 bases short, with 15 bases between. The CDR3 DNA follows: TGTGCCAGCAGCTTACAAGGGGGACTAACTAGCACAGATACGCAGTATTTT. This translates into CASSLQGGLTSTDTQYF. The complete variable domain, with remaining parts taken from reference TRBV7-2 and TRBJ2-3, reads GAGVSQSPSNKVTEKGKDVELRCDPISGHTALYWYRQSLGQGLEFLIYFQGNSAPDKSGLPSDRFSAERTGGSVSTLTIQRTQQEDSAVYLCASSLQGGLTSTDTQYFGPGTRLTVL.

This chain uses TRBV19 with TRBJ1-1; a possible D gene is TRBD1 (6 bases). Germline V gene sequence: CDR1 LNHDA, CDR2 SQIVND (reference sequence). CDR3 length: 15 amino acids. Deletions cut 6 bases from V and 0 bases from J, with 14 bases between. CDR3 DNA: TGTGCCAGTAGCCCTTGGACAGAATTGAACACTGAAGCTTTCTTT. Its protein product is CASSPWTELNTEAFF.

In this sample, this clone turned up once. CDR3 loop: CASSLEQPPAGEQYF. The CDR3 DNA sequence: TGTGCCAGCAGCTTGGAGCAACCCCCGGCGGGCGAGCAGTACTTC. The gene calls are TRBV5-4 and TRBJ2-7; D might be TRBD2 (5 bases). The CDR3 loop spans 15 amino acids. Trimming took off 0 bases at V and 6 bases at J, with 16 bases between the two ends. The V gene's germline CDR1 is SGHNT and CDR2 YYREEE (reference sequence).

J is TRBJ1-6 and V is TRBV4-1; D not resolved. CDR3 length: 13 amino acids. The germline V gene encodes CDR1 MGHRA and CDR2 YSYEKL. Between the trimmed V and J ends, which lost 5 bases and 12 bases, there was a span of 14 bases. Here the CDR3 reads CASSKVVREPLHF. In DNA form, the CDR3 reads TGCGCCAGCAGCAAGGTCGTGAGGGAACCCCTCCACTTT.

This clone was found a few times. CDR3 residues: CASTWTGYTDTQYF. The CDR3 DNA sequence: TGTGCCAGTACTTGGACAGGGTACACAGATACGCAGTATTTT. The V gene is TRBV2, the J gene TRBJ2-3; 8 bases agree with TRBD1. The trim removed 9 bases at V and 2 bases at J, leaving 7 bases unmatched. The CDR3 sequence is 14 residues long. Looked up from germline, CDR1 is SNHLY and CDR2 is FYNNEI.

The CDR3 protein is CASSFGGNTEAFF. CDR3 bases: TGTGCCAGCAGCTTCGGGGGGAACACTGAAGCTTTCTTT. The genes are TRBV5-4 and TRBJ1-1, with D perhaps matching TRBD1 (5 bases). V lost 2 bases and J 1 base, leaving 6 bases between the germline ends. The CDR3 runs 13 residues. Germline V lookup: CDR1 SGHNT, CDR2 YYREEE (reference sequence). Full variable domain (missing parts from reference TRBV5-4 and TRBJ1-1): ETGVTQSPTHLIKTRGQQVTLRCSSQSGHNTVSWYQQALGQGPQFIFQYYREEENGRGNFPPRFSGLQFPNYSSELNVNALELDDSALYLCASSFGGNTEAFFGQGTRLTVV.

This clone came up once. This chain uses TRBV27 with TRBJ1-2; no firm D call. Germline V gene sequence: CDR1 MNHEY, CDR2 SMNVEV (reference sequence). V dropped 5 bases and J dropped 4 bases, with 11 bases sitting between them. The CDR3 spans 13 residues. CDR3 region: CASSRQEGYGYTF. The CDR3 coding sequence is TGTGCCAGCAGTCGGCAGGAAGGCTATGGCTACACCTTC.

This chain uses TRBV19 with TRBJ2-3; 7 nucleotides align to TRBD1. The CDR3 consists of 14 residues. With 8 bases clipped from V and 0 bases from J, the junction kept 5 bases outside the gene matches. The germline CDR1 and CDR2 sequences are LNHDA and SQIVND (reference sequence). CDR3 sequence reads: CASSRQGSTDTQYF. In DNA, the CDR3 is TGTGCCAGTTCAAGACAGGGTAGCACAGATACGCAGTATTTT.

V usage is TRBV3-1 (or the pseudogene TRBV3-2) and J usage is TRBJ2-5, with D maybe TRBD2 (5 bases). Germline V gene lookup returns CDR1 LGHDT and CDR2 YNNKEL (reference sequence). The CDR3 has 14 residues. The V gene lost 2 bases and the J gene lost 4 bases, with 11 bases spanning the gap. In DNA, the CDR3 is TGTGCCAGCAGCCAACCCTTCCGGGGAGAGACCCAGTACTTC. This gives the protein CASSQPFRGETQYF.

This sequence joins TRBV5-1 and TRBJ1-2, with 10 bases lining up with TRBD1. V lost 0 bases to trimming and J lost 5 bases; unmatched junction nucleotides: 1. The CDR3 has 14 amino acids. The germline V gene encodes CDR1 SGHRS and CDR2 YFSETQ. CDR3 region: CASSLEGQGYGYTF. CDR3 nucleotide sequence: TGCGCCAGCAGCTTGGAGGGACAGGGGTATGGCTACACCTTC.

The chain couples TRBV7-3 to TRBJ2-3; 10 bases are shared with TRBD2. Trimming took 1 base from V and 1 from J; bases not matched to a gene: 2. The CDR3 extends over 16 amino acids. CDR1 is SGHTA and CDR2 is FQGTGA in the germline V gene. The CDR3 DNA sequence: TGTGCCAGCAGCTTAATAGCGGGAGGCCGCACAGATACGCAGTATTTT. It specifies CASSLIAGGRTDTQYF.

In DNA, the CDR3 is TGTGCCAGCAGACCTGACAGGGGTGTCCAAGAGACCCAGTACTTC. Amino acid sequence: CASRPDRGVQETQYF. The V call is TRBV6-5, the J call TRBJ2-5; the match to TRBD1 covers 8 bases. The germline V gene encodes CDR1 MNHEY and CDR2 SVGAGI. Germline trimming cut 6 bases from V and 1 base from J; bases unmatched to any gene: 7. This CDR3 contains 15 residues.

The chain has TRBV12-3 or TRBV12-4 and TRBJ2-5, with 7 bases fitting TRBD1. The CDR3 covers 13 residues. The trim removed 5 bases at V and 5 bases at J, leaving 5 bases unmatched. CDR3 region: CASSKQGSETQYF. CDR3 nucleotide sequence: TGTGCCAGCAGTAAACAGGGGAGCGAGACCCAGTACTTC.

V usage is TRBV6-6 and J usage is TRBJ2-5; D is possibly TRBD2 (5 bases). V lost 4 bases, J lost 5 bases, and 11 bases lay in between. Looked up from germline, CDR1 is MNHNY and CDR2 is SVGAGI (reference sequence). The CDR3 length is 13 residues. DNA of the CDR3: TGTGCCAGCAGTTCTTGGGGAGAGGAGACCCAGTACTTC. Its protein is CASSSWGEETQYF.

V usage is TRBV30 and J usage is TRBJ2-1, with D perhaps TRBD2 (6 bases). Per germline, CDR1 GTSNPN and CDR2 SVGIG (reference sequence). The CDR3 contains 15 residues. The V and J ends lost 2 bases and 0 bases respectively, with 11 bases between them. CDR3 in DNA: TGTGCCTGGAGTCCTAGCGAGAGCTCCTACAATGAGCAGTTCTTC. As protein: CAWSPSESSYNEQFF.